This T cell receptor beta chain appears in the sequencing data of a study of vaccination and CD4 T cells after COVID-19. Regarding treatment: approximately 11-day PBMC culture with coronavirus spike peptide pools or control peptides (ViraFEST assay). Peptide pools at roughly 10 ug/ml stimulated two million PBMCs per well with about 10 IU/ml IL-2. This CDR3 is built from 17 residues. J was trimmed by 6 bases and V by 2 bases; bases with no gene match: 17. Germline values: CDR1 DFQATT, CDR2 SNEGSKA (reference sequence). This clonotype was observed once. As yet, its antigen is unknown. Sequence data for DNA of cultured CD4+ T cells were generated by the Oncomine TCR Beta short-read assay. TCRdb independently ran MiXCR on the PCR reads; one entry per CDR3 protein. The sample contains some 14,000 distinct CDR3 sequences, less than 45% of which appear only once.

The source is a human donor who had recovered from COVID-19. The source was CD4+ T cells from blood, cultured in vitro, collected after SARS-CoV-2 vaccination. The V and J genes are TRBV20-1 and TRBJ2-7; 9 bases agree with TRBD2. CDR3 DNA sequence: TGCAGTGCTAGATCTAGCGGGGACCCTTTGGGGTGGTCCGAGCAGTACTTC. Translation: CSARSSGDPLGWSEQYF.